This passage covers 5 T cell receptor beta chains from one sample sequenced in a study of blood T cell repertoires in COVID-19. The repertoire was sequenced with immunoSEQ multiplex PCR; TCRdb's copy has only in-frame clones and lacks some. The data hold roughly 260,000 clones, with roughly 80% observed a single time. Material: peripheral blood. Receptor source: a woman aged 70-85 years with acute or convalescent COVID-19.

A note on this clone: Other nucleotide sequences in the sample specify the same CDR3. The chain carries TRBV5-6 and TRBJ2-5; 7 nucleotides align to TRBD1. CDR1 and CDR2 (germline): SGHDT, YYEEEE. Trimming took 2 bases from V and 0 from J; bases not matched to a gene: 1. The CDR3 spans 14 residues. The CDR3 loop is CASSFGTDQETQYF. Written as DNA, the CDR3 is TGTGCCAGCAGCTTCGGGACAGACCAAGAGACCCAGTACTTC.

CDR3 sequence (DNA): TGTGCCAGCAACAGGGGTGGCACTGAAGCTTTCTTT. It specifies CASNRGGTEAFF. The V gene is TRBV12-3 or TRBV12-4, the J gene TRBJ1-1, with 7 bases matching TRBD1. The CDR3 runs to 12 residues. Unmatched junction bases numbered 3, after V lost 7 bases and J lost 4 bases.

The chain employs TRBV10-3 and TRBJ2-1; a weak D match, TRBD1 (6 bases). The CDR3 extends over 14 amino acids. The V and J ends lost 2 bases and 8 bases respectively, with 13 bases between them. CDR1 and CDR2 from the germline V gene are ENHRY and SYGVKD. CDR3 bases: TGTGCCATCAGTGAGCGAACAGGGAGAGATGAGCAGTTCTTC. Its protein product is CAISERTGRDEQFF.

The rearrangement uses TRBV7-8 and TRBJ1-4; TRBD1 agrees at 8 bases. The germline CDR1 and CDR2 sequences are SGHVS and FQNEAQ. The CDR3 is 16 residues long. Germline trimming cut 5 bases from V and 3 bases from J; bases unmatched to any gene: 8. CDR3 sequence (DNA): TGTGCCAGCAGCCGCGGGACAGGACGGGCTAATGAAAAACTGTTTTTT. It yields the protein CASSRGTGRANEKLFF.

The chain employs TRBV6-6 and TRBJ1-1; possible D gene TRBD1, 5 bases. Trimming shortened V by 5 bases and J by 1 base, and 14 bases separated the two germline ends. In germline, CDR1 is MNHNY, CDR2 SVGAGI (reference sequence). CDR3 length: 15 residues. This CDR3 is CASSASTGGNTEAFF. As DNA, the CDR3 is TGTGCCAGCAGTGCTTCAACGGGGGGGAACACTGAAGCTTTCTTT.